This T cell receptor (beta chain) is drawn from a study of cytomegalovirus exposure and HLA in healthy donors. Study at large: Among the approximately 370 donors who were genotyped, roughly 85% fell in the genetic ancestry cluster that is associated with self-reported Caucasian donors.

Study-wide findings and caveats: An analysis done earlier found most TCR beta V segments productive about 87% or about 30% of the time. Listed as cytomegalovirus-associated were 150 or so TCR beta chains. A missense variant in DCLRE1C was later tied to TCR beta V- and J-gene trimming.

About this clone: Its matching antigen is unknown.

Vbeta (60) and Jbeta (13) primers were used in the PCR. Assay used: immunoSEQ multiplex PCR; TCRdb lists only in-frame clones, some missing. The sample lists about 110,000 clones, 76% occurring once. CDR3 size: 15 residues. Germline assignment: CDR1 MNHNS and CDR2 SASEGT. The trim removed 2 bases at V and 7 bases at J, leaving 7 bases unmatched. This receptor was identified in a man aged 25-45 years in good health and CMV-seropositive. V is TRBV6-1 and J is TRBJ2-1; TRBD1 aligns across 8 bases. The sequenced sample consisted of PBMCs. CDR3 sequence: CASSERTGPQNEQFF. The CDR3 region has the DNA TGTGCCAGCAGTGAAAGGACAGGGCCGCAAAATGAGCAGTTCTTC.